The TCR beta chain under discussion was sequenced for a study of shared clonotypes between healthy human individuals. Study-level information: Participating donors consisted of two women and a few men aged 18 to 49.

Using immunoSEQ multiplex PCR, the repertoire was profiled, and TCRdb retains in-frame clones only, with some absent. The sample includes around 2,000,000 clones, 85% to 95% seen only once; the top ten take more than 0.1%. General study findings and limits: Collection of samples was limited to blood; tissue repertoires likely differ.

None of the donors, who were healthy HIV-negative adults, had recently had acute infections or vaccinations. The germline V and J ends were trimmed by 6 bases and 2 bases, with 18 bases remaining between them. Germline V gene data show CDR1 as SGHAT and CDR2 as FQNNGV. This CDR3 contains 16 residues. Notes on this clone: Its target is not known.

The source is a man between 18 and 35 years old in good health. Sequencing input: naive CD4+ T cells sorted from blood. Described subset: CD45RA+ positively selected. V and J are TRBV11-2 and TRBJ2-3, with D possibly TRBD1 on 7 matching bases. CDR3 sequence reads: CASSGTGEDLTDTQYF. The CDR3 DNA reads as TGTGCCAGCAGTGGCACAGGGGAGGATCTCACAGATACGCAGTATTTT.